The entry below gives a single T cell receptor beta chain sequence along with its context. Deletions cut 8 bases from V and 7 bases from J, with 18 bases between. This CDR3 region has 15 residues. CDR1 and CDR2 from the germline V gene are MNHNS and SASEGT. Here immunoSEQ multiplex PCR was the method, and the copy in TCRdb shows in-frame clones only, minus some. Among 150,000 or so clones listed, roughly 79% were seen once. This specimen comes from a study of blood T cell repertoires in COVID-19. The receptor's source is a human donor with acute or convalescent COVID-19. The donor label of this sample is uncertain. The chain combines TRBV6-1 with TRBJ1-6; perhaps TRBD1 as D (6 bases). Sequencing was carried out using peripheral blood. DNA for the CDR3: TGTGCCAGCGGGGACGAAGGGGGATGGAATTCACCCCTCCACTTT. Translated, it gives CASGDEGGWNSPLHF.